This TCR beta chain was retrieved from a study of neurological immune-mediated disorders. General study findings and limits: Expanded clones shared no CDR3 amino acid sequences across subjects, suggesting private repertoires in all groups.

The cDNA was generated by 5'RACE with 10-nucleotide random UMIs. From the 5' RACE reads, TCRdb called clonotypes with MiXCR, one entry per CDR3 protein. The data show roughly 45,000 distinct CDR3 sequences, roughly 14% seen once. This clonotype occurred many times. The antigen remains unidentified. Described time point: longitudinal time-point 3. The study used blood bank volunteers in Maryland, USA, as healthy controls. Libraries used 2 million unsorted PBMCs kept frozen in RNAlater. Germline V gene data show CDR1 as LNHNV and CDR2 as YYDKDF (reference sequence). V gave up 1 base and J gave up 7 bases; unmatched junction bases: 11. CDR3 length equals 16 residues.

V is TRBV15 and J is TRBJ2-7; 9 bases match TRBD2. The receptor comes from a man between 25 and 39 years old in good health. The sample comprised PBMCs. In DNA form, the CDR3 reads TGTGCCACCAGCAGAGGACGGGCGGGAGGGTCTGTGGAGCAGTACTTC. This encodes CATSRGRAGGSVEQYF.